This TCR beta chain was found in a study of cytotoxic CD8 clonotypes in ibrutinib-treated CLL. Points from the study as a whole: The times at which samples were taken varied between sustained-remission and progressing patients.

Produced via immunoSEQ multiplex PCR; TCRdb's table is partial and in-frame only. Among a few hundred thousand clones listed, approximately 67% were seen once. Of note for this clone: Its antigen is unidentified.

V gave up 0 bases and J gave up 7 bases, with 4 bases separating them. Germline assignment: CDR1 SGHNT and CDR2 YENEEA. The CDR3 consists of 13 residues. Sequencing was performed on PBMCs, taken after 36 months of ibrutinib treatment. V usage is TRBV11-3 and J usage is TRBJ1-6; D is unresolved. The sequence was obtained from a human donor with chronic lymphocytic leukemia. In nucleotides, the CDR3 is TGTGCCAGCAGCTTAGATTCGAATTCACCCCTCCACTTT. Amino acid sequence: CASSLDSNSPLHF.